This entry lists 21 T cell receptor beta chains sequenced from one sample in a study of shared clonotypes between healthy human individuals. This table comes from immunoSEQ multiplex PCR, and its TCRdb copy is limited to in-frame clones, with some not included. This table holds around 300,000 clones, over 75% found once. Sequencing was done on a sample of memory CD8+ T cells sorted from blood. Subset meaning: CD45RO+ cells pooled with CCR7-negative TemRA cells. These receptors came from a man between 18 and 29 years old in good health.

This chain connects TRBV7-6 to TRBJ2-3; 8 bases are a match to TRBD1. Germline-derived CDR1 and CDR2 are SGHVS and FNYEAQ. The trim removed 4 bases at V and 0 bases at J, leaving 3 bases unmatched. The CDR3 sequence is 15 residues long. In DNA form, the CDR3 reads TGTGCCAGCAGCTCCCGACAGGGGAGCACAGATACGCAGTATTTT. Residues: CASSSRQGSTDTQYF.

This chain links TRBV6-1 with TRBJ2-5; D unresolved. This CDR3 is 13 amino acids long. Trimming cost V 2 bases and J 1 base, with 5 bases left between them. Germline CDR1 MNHNS, CDR2 SASEGT. CDR3 DNA sequence: TGTGCCAGCAGTGAATGGGTCCAAGAGACCCAGTACTTC. Its translation: CASSEWVQETQYF.

This clone appeared a single time. The chain couples TRBV27 to TRBJ2-7, with 9 bases fitting TRBD1. Germline CDR1 and CDR2: MNHEY and SMNVEV (reference sequence). The CDR3 spans 16 residues. V was clipped by 3 bases and J by 4 bases; unmatched bases: 10. The CDR3 bases are TGTGCCAGCAGTTTCTCGTTTGGGACAGGGTTGTACGAGCAGTACTTC. This codes for CASSFSFGTGLYEQYF.

This clone came up a few times. This chain connects TRBV5-1 to TRBJ2-5, with D hard to call. CDR3 size: 14 residues. Germline V gives CDR1 SGHRS, CDR2 YFSETQ. V dropped 2 bases and J dropped 1 base, with 9 bases sitting between them. CDR3 sequence: CASSLLTIQETQYF. In DNA, the CDR3 is TGCGCCAGCAGCTTACTCACGATCCAAGAGACCCAGTACTTC.

This chain links TRBV4-3 with TRBJ1-1, with 9 bases fitting TRBD1. V lost 3 bases and J lost 1; bases outside the gene matches: 9. Germline assignment: CDR1 LGHNA and CDR2 YSLEER. The CDR3 is 17 amino acids. The CDR3 here is CASSHPRYRGRNTEAFF. The DNA of the CDR3 is TGCGCCAGCAGCCACCCCCGTTACAGGGGGCGGAACACTGAAGCTTTCTTT.

Comment on this clone: One base away lies a much larger clone, so this may be a sequencing read error. V and J are TRBV6-1 and TRBJ2-7, with unresolved D. The CDR3 has 10 amino acids. Trimming stripped 6 bases from V and 3 bases from J, with 3 bases between. CDR1 is MNHNS, CDR2 SASEGT, per germline. The CDR3 bases are TGTGCCAGCAGGGACTACGAGCAGTACTTC. Its translation: CASRDYEQYF.

Concerning this clone: A read error is possible here, since a much larger clone lies one base away. CDR3 nucleotides: TGTGCCAGCAGCCCCCACACAGATACGCAGTATTTT. As protein: CASSPHTDTQYF. This chain uses TRBV7-9 with TRBJ2-3, with D unclear. The CDR3 runs 12 residues. V dropped 5 bases and J dropped 2 bases, with 5 bases sitting between them. Germline loops: CDR1 SEHNR, CDR2 FQNEAQ (reference sequence).

This clone was seen a few times. This rearrangement joins TRBV30 to TRBJ1-2; 8 bases match TRBD1. Germline loops: CDR1 GTSNPN, CDR2 SVGIG (reference sequence). The CDR3 loop spans 16 amino acids. The ends lost 1 base at V and 0 bases at J; junction bases unmatched: 7. Here the CDR3 DNA reads TGTGCCTGGAGTGCTTTCACAGGGGGGACTAACTATGGCTACACCTTC. Protein product: CAWSAFTGGTNYGYTF. The complete variable domain, with remaining parts taken from reference TRBV30 and TRBJ1-2, reads SQTIHQWPATLVQPVGSPLSLECTVEGTSNPNLYWYRQAAGRGLQLLFYSVGIGQISSEVPQNLSASRPQDRQFILSSKKLLLSDSGFYLCAWSAFTGGTNYGYTFGSGTRLTVV.

This chain uses TRBV6-5 with TRBJ2-3, with 8 bases lining up with TRBD2. This CDR3 region has 15 residues. Germline loops: CDR1 MNHEY, CDR2 SVGAGI. Unmatched junction bases numbered 4, after V lost 2 bases and J lost 3 bases. In DNA, the CDR3 is TGTGCCAGCAGTTACCTAGCGGGCGGGACAGATACGCAGTATTTT. It specifies CASSYLAGGTDTQYF.

The J gene is TRBJ1-5, the V gene TRBV9; TRBD1 might be the D (6 bases). V dropped 3 bases and J dropped 4 bases, with 14 bases sitting between them. The CDR3 length is 15 residues. CDR1 is SGDLS, CDR2 YYNGEE, per germline. The DNA for the CDR3 is TGTGCCAGCAGCGAGGGGGGAACAGTGAATCAGCCCCAGCATTTT. This gives the protein CASSEGGTVNQPQHF.

V is TRBV7-2 and J is TRBJ2-2, with 8 bases that match TRBD1. The germline V gene has CDR1 SGHTA and CDR2 FQGNSA. This CDR3 comprises 15 residues. V lost 4 bases and J lost 4; bases outside the gene matches: 5. CDR3: CASSSTGAGTGELFF. DNA for the CDR3: TGTGCCAGCAGCTCGACAGGGGCGGGCACCGGGGAGCTGTTTTTT.

The genes are TRBV27 and TRBJ2-1; TRBD1 aligns across 8 bases. The CDR3 length is 14 residues. V lost 8 bases, J lost 6 bases, and 9 bases stayed unmatched. The germline V gene has CDR1 MNHEY and CDR2 SMNVEV (reference sequence). CDR3 sequence: CASQGQGVTNEQFF. The CDR3 DNA reads as TGTGCCAGCCAAGGACAGGGAGTCACCAATGAGCAGTTCTTC.

In regard to this clone: Relative to the germline gene, one junction end is altered; a read error may explain this. The CDR3 region is CASSLRTSGGTGELFF. The CDR3 nucleotides are TGTGCTAGCAGCTTGCGGACTAGCGGGGGGACCGGGGAGCTGTTTTTT. This chain connects TRBV7-7 to TRBJ2-2; 14 bases fit TRBD2. The CDR3 sequence is 16 residues long. The V gene's germline CDR1 is SSHAT and CDR2 FNYEAQ (reference sequence).

Only a few counts were recorded for this clone. The chain is built from TRBV5-5 and TRBJ2-3; 9 bases map to TRBD2. Germline loops: CDR1 SGHKS, CDR2 YYEKEE (reference sequence). This CDR3 is 16 amino acids long. J gave up 7 bases and V 2 bases, and 11 bases lay outside the gene matches. CDR3 in amino acids: CASSLEASGNPYTQYF. The CDR3, as DNA: TGTGCCAGCAGCTTAGAGGCTAGCGGGAATCCATATACGCAGTATTTT. Supplemented by reference TRBV5-5 and TRBJ2-3, the full variable domain reads DAGVTQSPTHLIKTRGQQVTLRCSPISGHKSVSWYQQVLGQGPQFIFQYYEKEERGRGNFPDRFSARQFPNYSSELNVNALLLGDSALYLCASSLEASGNPYTQYFGPGTRLTVL.

About this clone: The sample carries other DNA sequences with the same CDR3. The chain combines TRBV7-9 with TRBJ1-1, with 7 bases aligning to TRBD1. Losses at the gene ends were 5 bases for V and 6 bases for J; bases not matched to a gene: 6. This CDR3 is 13 amino acids long. Germline CDR1 and CDR2: SEHNR and FQNEAQ (reference sequence). The CDR3 loop is CASSPNTGAEAFF. Here the CDR3 DNA reads TGTGCCAGCAGCCCAAACACAGGGGCTGAAGCTTTCTTT. The full variable domain, its missing parts supplied by reference TRBV7-9 and TRBJ1-1, is DTGVSQNPRHKITKRGQNVTFRCDPISEHNRLYWYRQTLGQGPEFLTYFQNEAQLEKSRLLSDRFSAERPKGSFSTLEIQRTEQGDSAMYLCASSPNTGAEAFFGQGTRLTVV.

This clone occurred many times. The rearrangement uses TRBV7-8 and TRBJ2-7; TRBD1 agrees at 7 bases. The J segment lost 0 bases and the V segment lost 6 bases, leaving 8 bases of the junction unmatched. Germline assignment: CDR1 SGHVS and CDR2 FQNEAQ. This CDR3 region has 15 residues. The CDR3, as DNA: TGTGCCAGCAGGCAAACACAGGGGCCCTCCTACGAGCAGTACTTC. Encoded protein: CASRQTQGPSYEQYF.

The gene calls are TRBV27 and TRBJ1-1; no reliable D call. CDR1 is MNHEY and CDR2 is SMNVEV in the germline V gene (reference sequence). This CDR3 region has 13 residues. V lost 5 bases and J 4 bases, leaving 11 bases between the germline ends. CDR3 loop: CASSLTKGTEAFF. CDR3 DNA: TGTGCCAGCAGTCTAACAAAAGGCACTGAAGCTTTCTTT.

This chain joins TRBV11-2 and TRBJ2-5; 8 positions match TRBD2. Germline trimming cut 5 bases from V and 5 bases from J; bases unmatched to any gene: 7. The CDR3 extends over 14 amino acids. CDR1 and CDR2 (germline): SGHAT, FQNNGV. The CDR3 loop is CASSDVGGAETQYF. The DNA of the CDR3 is TGTGCCAGCAGCGACGTCGGGGGGGCCGAGACCCAGTACTTC.

A few counts support this clone. The rearrangement joins TRBV28 to TRBJ1-2, with D maybe TRBD1 (5 bases). Germline CDR1 reads MDHEN; CDR2 reads SYDVKM. V shed 8 bases and J shed 5 bases, with 21 bases lying between them. The CDR3 contains 15 residues. The CDR3 region is CASQPIGLGGYGYTF. CDR3 DNA sequence: TGTGCCAGCCAACCGATCGGATTGGGGGGTTATGGCTACACCTTC.

V usage is TRBV9 and J usage is TRBJ1-5, with D possibly matching TRBD1 (5 bases). The CDR3 runs 15 residues. Germline CDR1 and CDR2: SGDLS and YYNGEE. Trimming took 2 bases from V and 1 from J, leaving 10 bases between them. CDR3 amino acids: CASSVSGLSNQPQHF. DNA of the CDR3: TGTGCCAGCAGCGTTTCGGGGCTCAGCAATCAGCCCCAGCATTTT.

This clone appeared once. The chain has TRBV5-1 and TRBJ2-2; 8 nucleotides agree with TRBD2. V was pared by 2 bases and J by 2 bases, with 5 bases of the junction left unmatched. The germline V gene encodes CDR1 SGHRS and CDR2 YFSETQ. CDR3 length equals 16 residues. CDR3 residues: CASSFWRGANTGELFF. The DNA of the CDR3 is TGCGCCAGCAGCTTCTGGCGGGGGGCTAACACCGGGGAGCTGTTTTTT.